One sample yielded the 14 T cell receptor beta chains listed below, sequenced in a study of cytomegalovirus exposure and HLA in healthy donors. The PCR made use of 60 Vbeta and 13 Jbeta primers. The assay was immunoSEQ multiplex PCR, and TCRdb's table has in-frame clones only and misses some. The sample includes roughly 140,000 clones, roughly 75% of them seen just once. What was sequenced was PBMCs. The receptors come from a middle-aged man in good health and CMV-seropositive.

The CDR3 bases are TGCAGCGTTCGGACAGGGCCCTACGAGCAGTACTTC. Translated: CSVRTGPYEQYF. The rearrangement uses TRBV29-1 and TRBJ2-7; 8 positions agree with TRBD1. After removal of 5 bases from V and 2 bases from J, the junction contained 2 bases not matched to a gene. This CDR3 is built from 12 residues. Germline CDR1 SQVTM, CDR2 ANQGSEA.

V is TRBV28 and J is TRBJ2-2, with D unresolved. The ends were cut back, 5 bases at V and 1 base at J, with 17 bases in the middle. The germline V gene has CDR1 MDHEN and CDR2 SYDVKM. The CDR3 has 17 residues. The CDR3 nucleotides are TGTGCCAGCAGTCCGCCCCTGGGCAGCAAGAACACCGGGGAGCTGTTTTTT. Protein product: CASSPPLGSKNTGELFF.

The chain is built from TRBV4-1 and TRBJ1-5; TRBD1 aligns across 8 bases. Looked up from germline, CDR1 is MGHRA and CDR2 is YSYEKL. Losses at the gene ends were 2 bases for V and 3 bases for J; bases not matched to a gene: 3. The CDR3 is 15 residues long. CDR3: CASSQNQGANQPQHF. As DNA, the CDR3 is TGCGCCAGCAGCCAAAACCAGGGGGCCAATCAGCCCCAGCATTTT.

This clone occurred a few times. This rearrangement joins TRBV27 to TRBJ2-1; 7 bases match TRBD1. The J segment lost 10 bases and the V segment lost 6 bases, leaving 6 bases of the junction unmatched. CDR3 length equals 12 residues. The germline CDR1 and CDR2 sequences are MNHEY and SMNVEV (reference sequence). This CDR3 is CASRTGAREQFF. The CDR3 nucleotides are TGTGCCAGCAGAACAGGGGCCAGAGAGCAGTTCTTC.

This clone showed up just a few times. The chain recombines TRBV27 with TRBJ2-5; no firm D call. Per germline, CDR1 MNHEY and CDR2 SMNVEV (reference sequence). V lost 6 bases to trimming and J lost 5 bases, with 13 bases between them. This CDR3 is 13 amino acids long. The CDR3 nucleotides read TGTGCCAGCAGGCCTATTCTGTTGGAGACCCAGTACTTC. It encodes CASRPILLETQYF.

The chain uses TRBV4-3 and TRBJ1-2, with 8 positions matching TRBD1. The CDR3 runs to 15 residues. The V segment lost 1 base and the J segment 4 bases; nucleotides outside the gene matches: 5. CDR1 LGHNA and CDR2 YSLEER come from the germline V gene. The CDR3 coding sequence is TGCGCCAGCAGCCAAGGGACAGGGTTAAGCTATGGCTACACCTTC. Amino acid sequence: CASSQGTGLSYGYTF.

The rearrangement uses TRBV15 and TRBJ2-5; possible D gene TRBD2, 6 bases. This CDR3 contains 15 residues. Germline CDR1 reads LNHNV; CDR2 reads YYDKDF (reference sequence). V was trimmed by 4 bases and J by 4 bases, leaving 16 bases between them. The DNA of the CDR3 is TGTGCCACCAGCAAAGGGTGGGGGGATCGAGAGACCCAGTACTTC. Protein: CATSKGWGDRETQYF.

The chain couples TRBV6-5 to TRBJ2-1, with TRBD1 as a possible D gene (5 bases). The germline CDR1 and CDR2 sequences are MNHEY and SVGAGI. Trimming cost V 1 base and J 2 bases, with 12 bases left between them. This CDR3 is 16 amino acids long. CDR3 nucleotides: TGTGCCAGCAGTTACTTAAGGGGTCAGGCCTACAATGAGCAGTTCTTC. Translated: CASSYLRGQAYNEQFF.

This chain uses TRBV7-6 with TRBJ1-2; the D gene is possibly TRBD1 (6 bases). Per the germline V gene, CDR1 is SGHVS and CDR2 is FNYEAQ. Trimming took off 5 bases at V and 8 bases at J, with 21 bases between the two ends. The CDR3 spans 15 residues. CDR3 sequence: CASSQLEGDTEGYTF. The CDR3 DNA follows: TGTGCCAGCAGCCAATTAGAGGGGGACACTGAGGGCTACACCTTC.

This chain links TRBV2 with TRBJ1-1, with D perhaps TRBD1 (5 bases). The CDR3 is 13 residues long. The germline V and J ends were trimmed by 6 bases and 0 bases, with 8 bases remaining between them. Per the germline V gene, CDR1 is SNHLY and CDR2 is FYNNEI. Written as DNA, the CDR3 is TGTGCCAGCAGAGGGACTATGAACACTGAAGCTTTCTTT. This translates into CASRGTMNTEAFF.

The chain has TRBV18 and TRBJ2-3, with D possibly matching TRBD2 (5 bases). V was cut by 6 bases and J by 3 bases, with 10 bases left in between. This CDR3 comprises 13 residues. CDR1 is KGHSH, CDR2 LQKENI, per germline. CDR3 amino acids: CASSLRGTDTQYF. The DNA of the CDR3 is TGTGCCAGCTCGCTCCGGGGAACAGATACGCAGTATTTT.

The V and J genes are TRBV28 and TRBJ2-6; possibly TRBD2 for D (5 bases). The V end was cut by 3 bases, the J end by 12 bases, with 12 bases between. The germline V gene encodes CDR1 MDHEN and CDR2 SYDVKM. This CDR3 has 13 amino acids. The CDR3 region is CASSFVGRGVLTF. The CDR3 DNA reads TGTGCCAGCAGTTTCGTCGGTCGGGGCGTCCTGACTTTC. Combining the CDR3 with reference TRBV28 and TRBJ2-6 gives the whole variable domain DVKVTQSSRYLVKRTGEKVFLECVQDMDHENMFWYRQDPGLGLRLIYFSYDVKMKEKGDIPEGYSVSREKKERFSLILESASTNQTSMYLCASSFVGRGVLTFGAGSRLTVL.

A few counts support this clone. The chain is built from TRBV29-1 and TRBJ1-1; 7 bases are shared with TRBD1. The CDR3 has 14 residues. J gave up 0 bases and V 2 bases, and 3 bases lay outside the gene matches. CDR1 and CDR2 (germline): SQVTM, ANQGSEA. CDR3 coding DNA: TGCAGCGTTGAAAGGGACAGCTTGAACACTGAAGCTTTCTTT. Translating it yields CSVERDSLNTEAFF.

This chain uses TRBV28 with TRBJ1-2; possibly TRBD1 for D (6 bases). The ends were cut back, 1 base at V and 6 bases at J, with 12 bases in the middle. The CDR3 runs 14 residues. Germline CDR1 MDHEN, CDR2 SYDVKM. The DNA of the CDR3 is TGTGCCAGCAGTTTATTTCCAGGGGTAGATGGCTACACCTTC. This encodes CASSLFPGVDGYTF.